This T cell receptor (beta chain) was retrieved from a study of blood T cells in healthy people across ages. V lost 6 bases to trimming and J lost 9 bases; unmatched junction nucleotides: 7. Per the germline V gene, CDR1 is MNHNY and CDR2 is SVGAGI (reference sequence). The CDR3 runs to 13 residues. Through a sample-barcoded 5' primer and a J-beta primer mix, a second PCR was run for 7 to 11 cycles. TCRdb analysed the 5' RACE reads with MiXCR anew, one entry per CDR3 protein. There are some 1 million distinct CDR3 sequences in the sample; 40% to 50% occur only once, and under 20% lies in the top ten.

Sequencing used blood. The chain is built from TRBV6-6 and TRBJ2-1; 8 positions match TRBD1. The clonotype originates from a woman aged 55-70 years in good health. DNA for the CDR3: TGTGCCAGCAGGGACAGGGCTGGAACTGAGCAGTTCTTC. Translating gives CASRDRAGTEQFF.